This T cell receptor (beta chain) came from a study of T cells after yellow fever vaccination (dated by TCRdb to between 2017 and 2020). In terms of the full investigation: The SMART-Seq v4 Ultra Low Input RNA kit was used to prepare libraries from fractions with low cell numbers. Bulk TCR alpha and beta repertoires were sequenced longitudinally to track T-cell clones before and after primary and booster YFV17D yellow fever vaccination. Two healthy male donors made up the cohort, one aged 18 to 29 years and the other aged 30 to 40 years. Blood was collected at multiple timepoints before and after primary and secondary immunization, and bulk PBMC replicates and cell subsets were isolated. General findings and caveats noted by the study authors: Computational filtering was required because FACS-sorted repertoires could contain abundant contaminating clonotypes from the bulk population. The secondary T-cell response was found to be weaker but faster than the primary response, with a peak reached on day 5 rather than on day 15. The study included only two donors, which limits how far the findings can be generalized. A small share of clonotypes occurred in both CD4 and CD8 compartments, likely arising from convergent recombination. Most clones expanded after primary vaccination (approximately 95% of CD4 and 88% of CD8) were re-detected after the booster, suggesting that broad memory maintenance occurred.

This clonotype was counted only a few times. Its binding antigen is unknown. Within one base of it there is no much larger clone, and no base qualities were kept. The CDR3 numbers 18 residues from cysteine through phenylalanine. Only the CDR3 portion is preserved as DNA: 54 bases, with reading frame beginning at the first base. V gives up 6 bases and J gives up 3 bases, and the segment between their germline ends measures 25 bases. The germline V gene supplies CDR1 KGHSH and CDR2 LQKENI. Reading the label with the study, this specimen's treatment or condition is: live attenuated yellow fever vaccine strain. At each blood-draw timepoint, two biological replicates of bulk PBMCs were obtained. PBMCs were isolated from peripheral blood using a standard Ficoll-Paque protocol. TriZol was used to extract RNA from bulk PBMCs, from CD4 and CD8 fractions, and from dextramer-positive and dextramer-negative fractions.

TCR cDNA was synthesized by 5'RACE template switching, through which a universal primer site and unique molecular identifiers were introduced. Priming of cDNA synthesis was performed from both the TCR alpha and TCR beta constant segments. Libraries were amplified in two PCR steps, with sample barcodes and sequencing adapters added in the second step. Sequencing of the libraries was done on either Illumina HiSeq 2500 (2x100 bp) or NovaSeq (2x150 bp). On the study's bioinformatics: Reads were demultiplexed and collapsed into UMI consensus sequences with MIGEC, and V(D)J alignment was performed with MiXCR. Vaccine-responding clonotypes were defined with edgeR using replicate PBMC samples, requiring FDR below 0.01 and a log2 fold change above 5 up to day 15. Bulk clonotypes were assigned CD4 or CD8 identity according to which sequenced CD4 or CD8 repertoire held them at higher abundance. TCRdb handled the public reads itself, with Q25 trimming in fastp and clone calling in MiXCR, and kept productive beta chains. Rows are combined by CDR3 protein, so each entry shows the most common genes and DNA. In this record, the V and J calls reflect TCRdb's handling and not the investigators' own analysis. Counted in this sample were hundreds of thousands of distinct CDR3 sequences; roughly an eighth of them appeared once. Jointly, the top ten make up 15% of the sample.

The TCR comes from a man in his thirties or forties who received the YFV17D yellow fever vaccine. Specimen: PBMCs, collected on the day of the yellow fever booster vaccination. The chain is made from TRBV18 and TRBJ2-3; a confident D gene designation cannot be given. The CDR3 corresponds to CASSPTPEVHYGTDTQYF. At the DNA level, the sequence is TGTGCCAGCTCTCCCACCCCCGAAGTCCATTATGGGACAGATACGCAGTATTTT.